The clone carrying this T cell receptor beta chain was counted many times. Its specificity is unknown. Time point: persistent/refractory GD, antithyroid drugs over 5 years with positive TRAb. The TCR library was made from RNA extracted from PBMCs. Peripheral blood, 7 to 10 milliliters per patient, was collected in EDTA tubes. Arm-PCR of CDR3 regions with iRepertoire HTBI primers generated TCR beta libraries. TCRdb ran MiXCR on the multiplex PCR reads and lists one entry per CDR3 protein. This sample has fewer than 400,000 distinct CDR3 sequences, with roughly 20% found just once. These data originate in a study of regulatory T cells in long-lasting Graves disease. The CDR3 is 15 amino acids. Looked up from germline, CDR1 is DFQATT and CDR2 is SNEGSKA (reference sequence). The germline V and J ends were trimmed by 6 bases and 1 base, with 18 bases remaining between them. Regarding the study as a whole: Persistent disease exhibited a predilection for TRBV28, TRBJ1-2 and TRBJ2-5.

This sequence was found in a female donor with Graves disease. The chain recombines TRBV20-1 with TRBJ2-5; D remains ambiguous. The sample was peripheral blood mononuclear cells (PBMCs), taken when the disease was refractory, from a patient treated with antithyroid drugs. The CDR3 DNA sequence: TGCAGTGCAGAATCGGCGGACGAGCTCCAAGAGACCCAGTACTTC. It specifies CSAESADELQETQYF.